A selection of T cell receptor beta chains follows, all from one sample in a study. TCRdb processed the RT-PCR reads anew with MiXCR; each CDR3 protein has one entry. The data show hundreds of thousands of distinct CDR3 sequences, more than 13% seen once. The sequencing input was memory CD4+ T cells from blood. Receptors were obtained from a female donor in good health, serving as a healthy control. Each CDR3 is given with its conserved first and last residue. A D gene is named only where the DNA matches it firmly. Expanded clones get a size class; other rows say once, few or many, or leave the size out.

J gene | V gene | clone size | D gene | CDR3 protein | CDR3 DNA
TRBJ1-1 | TRBV6-5 | many | TRBD1 | CASRQGGTEAFF | TGTGCCAGCAGACAGGGGGGCACTGAAGCTTTCTTT
TRBJ2-3 | TRBV11-3 | - | - | CASSSGGGYTDTQYF | TGTGCCAGCAGCTCGGGTGGGGGCTACACAGATACGCAGTATTTT
TRBJ1-1 | TRBV4-2 | - | - | CASSQDFPWNTEAFF | TGTGCCAGCAGCCAAGATTTTCCGTGGAACACTGAAGCTTTCTTT
TRBJ1-6 | TRBV5-5 | - | - | CASSLTDELWSPLHF | TGTGCCAGCAGCCTTACCGATGAGCTCTGGTCACCCCTCCACTTT
TRBJ1-2 | TRBV18 | few | TRBD1 | CASSPGTEYYGYTF | TGTGCCAGCTCACCAGGGACAGAGTACTATGGCTACACCTTC
TRBJ2-1 | TRBV7-9 | - | TRBD2 | CASSLAGRGGVLDEQFF | TGTGCCAGCAGCTTAGCGGGCCGCGGGGGGGTTTTGGATGAGCAGTTCTTC
TRBJ1-2 | TRBV12-3/TRBV12-4 | many | - | CASWDGVTYGYTF | TGTGCCAGCTGGGACGGGGTTACCTATGGCTACACCTTC
TRBJ1-2 | TRBV7-8 | few | - | CASSLIGPGYTF | TGTGCCAGCAGCTTAATCGGGCCCGGCTACACCTTC
TRBJ2-3 | TRBV11-2 | - | - | CASSLRRTPGGTDTQYF | TGTGCCAGCAGCTTAAGGCGTACTCCCGGCGGTACAGATACGCAGTATTTT
TRBJ1-3 | TRBV29-1 | few | - | CSSSRGNTIYF | TGCAGCTCCTCGCGCGGAAACACCATATATTTT
TRBJ2-5 | TRBV7-2 | - | - | CASSPLGTHQETQYF | TGTGCCAGCAGCCCACTGGGGACGCATCAAGAGACCCAGTACTTC
TRBJ2-2 | TRBV20-1 | many | - | CSAPQITGELFF | TGCAGTGCCCCACAGATCACCGGGGAGCTGTTTTTT
TRBJ1-4 | TRBV20-1 | few | TRBD1 | CSASPWDRAGSYEKLFF | TGCAGTGCTAGCCCCTGGGACAGGGCGGGGTCCTATGAAAAACTGTTTTTT
TRBJ2-1 | TRBV24-1 | few | - | CATSDLGAGSYNEQFF | TGTGCCACCAGTGATTTAGGGGCGGGATCCTACAATGAGCAGTTCTTC
TRBJ2-1 | TRBV7-9 | few | TRBD2 | CASSGSGGPYDEQFF | TGTGCCAGCAGCGGTAGCGGGGGCCCTTACGATGAGCAGTTCTTC
TRBJ2-4 | TRBV28 | few | - | CASSRAGEGEAKNIQYF | TGTGCCAGCAGTCGGGCAGGGGAGGGTGAAGCCAAAAACATTCAGTACTTC
TRBJ2-2 | TRBV20-1 | - | - | CSASGRGSVTGELFF | TGCAGTGCTAGCGGCAGGGGTAGTGTTACCGGGGAGCTGTTTTTT
TRBJ1-1 | TRBV12-3/TRBV12-4 | few | TRBD1 | CASSERDRPNTEAFF | TGTGCCAGCAGTGAACGGGACAGGCCGAACACTGAAGCTTTCTTT
TRBJ2-3 | TRBV5-1 | - | - | CASSLMVQLTSTDTQYF | TGCGCCAGCAGCTTGATGGTGCAGTTGACTAGCACAGATACGCAGTATTTT
TRBJ2-7 | TRBV20-1 | few | - | CSAPETAAYEQYF | TGCAGTGCCCCCGAGACAGCCGCCTACGAGCAGTACTTC